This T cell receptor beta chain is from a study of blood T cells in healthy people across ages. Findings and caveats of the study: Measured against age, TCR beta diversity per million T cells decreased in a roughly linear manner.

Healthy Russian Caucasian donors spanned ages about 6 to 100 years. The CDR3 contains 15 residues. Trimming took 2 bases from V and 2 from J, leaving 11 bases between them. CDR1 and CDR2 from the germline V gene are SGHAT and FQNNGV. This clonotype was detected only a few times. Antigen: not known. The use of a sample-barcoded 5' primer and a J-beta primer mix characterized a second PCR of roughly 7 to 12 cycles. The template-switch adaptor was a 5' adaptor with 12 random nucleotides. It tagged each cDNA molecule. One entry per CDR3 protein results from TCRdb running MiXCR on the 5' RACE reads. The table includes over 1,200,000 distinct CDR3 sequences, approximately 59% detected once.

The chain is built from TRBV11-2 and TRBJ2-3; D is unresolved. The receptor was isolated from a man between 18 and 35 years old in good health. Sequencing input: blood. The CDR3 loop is CASSLTVMATDTQYF. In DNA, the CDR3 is TGTGCCAGCAGCTTAACAGTCATGGCCACAGATACGCAGTATTTT.